What follows describes a single T cell receptor (beta chain). Its antigen remains unidentified. No qualities accompany the bases; no much larger clone lies one base away. The data belong to a study of a mutant IDH1 vaccine in newly diagnosed glioma (dated by TCRdb to the early 2020s). As for the study more broadly: Across visits V03 through V10, patients got a total of eight vaccinations, given in weeks 1, 3, 5, 7, 11, 15, 19 and 23. Peripheral blood was collected at six visits: V03 (baseline), V05, V07, V10, V12 and V13. In the chemotherapy-containing groups, vaccination started alongside temozolomide cycles, whereas in patients who had radiotherapy alone it started 4-6 weeks after radiotherapy. Before enrollment, most patients had been given radiochemotherapy with temozolomide as standard therapy, while the rest had received either radiotherapy alone or temozolomide alone. Of the approximately 30 treated patients, around 62% were male and approximately 40% were female, and a mean age of 40.4 years was recorded. For exploratory analyses, longitudinal TCRB deep sequencing was carried out in approximately 25 treated patients wherever samples were available.

From the cysteine up to the phenylalanine, the CDR3 has a length of 15 residues. The kept DNA is CDR3 alone, 45 bases in frame from the first base. Per the germline V gene, MNHEY is the CDR1 and SVGAGI is the CDR2. Trimming removed 7 bases from V and 5 bases from J, leaving 20 bases between the germline ends. Overall study outcomes, separate from this receptor: It was noted by the authors that analyses of patient blood samples could not be reproduced owing to sample limitations. Immune responses induced by the vaccine were seen in around 93% of patients across multiple MHC alleles. Pseudoprogression seemed to be unrelated to changes in the top peripheral T cell clonotypes found by TCRB sequencing. Selection of PBMC samples for TCRB deep sequencing was based on availability.

Receptor amplification or capture employed the immunoSEQ multiplex PCR assay. Rearranged TCR beta chain sequences were amplified with the hsTCRB Kit following the manufacturer's protocol. Sequencing of TCRB libraries was carried out on an Illumina MiSeq. In the source study's methods: Demultiplexing, trimming and gene mapping were performed with the kit vendor's proprietary platform. TCRdb's version of the immuneACCESS table is confined to in-frame rearrangements and falls short of the full clone set. An unresolved V gene accounts for under half of the shortfall where checked; the remainder is of unknown origin. From that table come the V and J calls and clone size; the DNA was used to work out D and trimming. A total of 20,000 to 25,000 clones appear in this sample, roughly nine tenths of them only once. The ten largest clones represent 4.5% to 6% of the sample. This specimen's time point label, per the study, means: week 11, during vaccination. Each vaccine dose, consisting of 300 ug of a 20-mer mutant IDH1 peptide in Montanide, was administered subcutaneously with topical imiquimod. Donors had newly diagnosed WHO grade 3 or 4 IDH1-mutant astrocytomas with loss of nuclear ATRX. The samples were drawn from NOA16, a multicentre, single-arm, open-label phase I trial in Germany that tested a mutant IDH1 peptide vaccine in humans for the first time. Genomic DNA for TCRB sequencing was extracted from EDTA blood using the DNeasy Blood and Tissue Kit.

Sample: PBMCs, taken from a glioma patient whose treatment included an IDH1 peptide vaccine. Recombination connected TRBV6-5 to TRBJ1-1; matching of 5 bases hints at TRBD1 as the D gene. The TCR comes from a woman in her thirties or forties with glioma. The CDR3 here reads CASTLWVTGKTEAFF. Here is the DNA: TGTGCCAGCACCCTTTGGGTCACAGGTAAGACTGAAGCTTTCTTT.